Below, one T cell receptor beta chain is given with its context. V shed 4 bases, J shed 11 bases, and the junction held 5 bases outside the gene matches. Germline CDR1 is MDHEN and CDR2 is SYDVKM. The CDR3 has 12 amino acids. What was amplified from RNA transcripts were TCR beta CDR3 regions. Carried out on the TCR CDR3, a first-round RT-PCR used the HTBI primer set. MiXCR, applied by TCRdb to the multiplex PCR reads, yields one record per CDR3 protein. This sample has fewer than 650,000 distinct CDR3 sequences, with roughly 14% found just once. The sample is drawn from a study of T cells in Graves' hyperthyroidism and ophthalmopathy.

The V call is TRBV28, the J call TRBJ1-1; 9 bases match TRBD1. The receptor's source is a woman aged 40-49 years with Graves' ophthalmopathy. The sequenced sample was blood. CDR3 protein: CASSSGTGRAFF. For the CDR3, the DNA is TGTGCCAGCAGTTCCGGGACAGGGAGGGCTTTCTTT.